What follows are 26 T cell receptor beta chains derived from one specimen sequenced in a study of blood T cell repertoires in COVID-19. Sequencing was performed with immunoSEQ multiplex PCR; in TCRdb, only in-frame clones are kept and a portion is missing. The profile shows roughly 150,000 clones, around 80% of them singletons. Material for sequencing was PBMCs or T cells enriched from blood (not recorded which). The receptor set was obtained from a woman between 50 and 59 years old who had recovered from COVID-19.

This clone appeared once. This sequence joins TRBV19 and TRBJ2-5; no reliable D call. The germline CDR1 and CDR2 sequences are LNHDA and SQIVND (reference sequence). With 1 base removed from V and 1 base from J, the gap between germline ends came to 4 bases. The CDR3 covers 13 residues. The CDR3 spells CASSIVAQETQYF. DNA of the CDR3: TGTGCCAGTAGTATAGTGGCCCAAGAGACCCAGTACTTC.

The chain couples TRBV7-2 to TRBJ2-3; D is unclear. Looked up from germline, CDR1 is SGHTA and CDR2 is FQGNSA. The V gene lost 4 bases and the J gene lost 2 bases, with 10 bases spanning the gap. The CDR3 contains 14 residues. The CDR3 coding sequence is TGTGCCAGCAGCTCTCAACCACTCACAGATACGCAGTATTTT. Residues: CASSSQPLTDTQYF.

The chain couples TRBV7-2 to TRBJ1-2; no clear D gene. V lost 1 base to trimming and J lost 2 bases, with 5 bases between them. The V gene's germline CDR1 is SGHTA and CDR2 FQGNSA. This CDR3 is 13 amino acids long. Here the CDR3 DNA reads TGTGCCAGCAGCTTAGGGCGGAACTATGGCTACACCTTC. It encodes CASSLGRNYGYTF.

The chain has TRBV5-1 and TRBJ2-5, with 8 positions matching TRBD1. Trimming took 3 bases from V and 7 from J; bases not matched to a gene: 11. CDR3 length: 15 residues. Germline V gene sequence: CDR1 SGHRS, CDR2 YFSETQ. CDR3 sequence (DNA): TGCGCCAGCAGCTACGGCATTGACAGGGGTGGGACCCAGTACTTC. Its protein is CASSYGIDRGGTQYF.

The chain links TRBV19 to TRBJ2-1; a weak D match, TRBD1 (6 bases). CDR1 LNHDA and CDR2 SQIVND come from the germline V gene (reference sequence). This CDR3 comprises 14 residues. Trimming shortened V by 5 bases and J by 2 bases, and 10 bases separated the two germline ends. CDR3 residues: CASSEGQTYNEQFF. The CDR3 DNA follows: TGTGCCAGTAGTGAAGGACAGACCTACAATGAGCAGTTCTTC.

This chain connects TRBV19 to TRBJ2-1; TRBD1 agrees at 12 bases. The germline V gene has CDR1 LNHDA and CDR2 SQIVND (reference sequence). V lost 10 bases and J lost 10; bases outside the gene matches: 11. The CDR3 loop spans 14 amino acids. The CDR3 region is CATIGGQGAGEQFF. CDR3 sequence (DNA): TGTGCCACCATAGGGGGACAGGGGGCTGGGGAGCAGTTCTTC.

The rearrangement joins TRBV2 to TRBJ1-2; TRBD1 matches at 7 bases. There are 16 residues in the CDR3. The ends lost 11 bases at V and 6 bases at J; junction bases unmatched: 21. From germline, CDR1 is SNHLY and CDR2 FYNNEI. The DNA for the CDR3 is TGTGCCTGCACCCCAAACCTACAGGGGACAAGGGATGGCTACACCTTC. As protein: CACTPNLQGTRDGYTF.

This rearrangement joins TRBV3-1 (or the pseudogene TRBV3-2) to TRBJ1-1; D unclear. Trimming took 1 base from V and 8 from J, leaving 8 bases between them. Germline CDR1 LGHDT, CDR2 YNNKEL (reference sequence). The CDR3 loop spans 12 amino acids. Here the CDR3 reads CASSQVAQEAFF. For the CDR3, the DNA is TGTGCCAGCAGCCAAGTCGCACAGGAAGCTTTCTTT.

This clone appeared many times. The chain combines TRBV7-9 with TRBJ2-7; D is possibly TRBD2 (5 bases). Germline assignment: CDR1 SEHNR and CDR2 FQNEAQ (reference sequence). Trimming took off 5 bases at V and 2 bases at J, with 10 bases between the two ends. The CDR3 is made up of 13 amino acids. The CDR3 spells CASSLPSTYEQYF. The DNA of the CDR3 is TGTGCCAGCAGCCTTCCTAGCACCTACGAGCAGTACTTC.

V gene TRBV18 combines with J gene TRBJ2-1; TRBD2 matches at 10 bases. Per the germline V gene, CDR1 is KGHSH and CDR2 is LQKENI. Germline trimming cut 3 bases from V and 7 bases from J; bases unmatched to any gene: 12. The CDR3 runs 17 residues. The CDR3 DNA reads as TGTGCCAGCTCACCCCGCCAGCGGGGGGGCCAGAGGAATGAGCAGTTCTTC. Amino acid sequence: CASSPRQRGGQRNEQFF.

The CDR3 DNA reads as TGCAGCGTTATTCTGGGACAGCCGAACACTGAAGCTTTCTTT. Protein: CSVILGQPNTEAFF. This rearrangement joins TRBV29-1 to TRBJ1-1, with 7 bases that match TRBD1. The CDR3 sequence is 14 residues long. V was pared by 5 bases and J by 1 base, with 7 bases of the junction left unmatched. CDR1 and CDR2 (germline): SQVTM, ANQGSEA.

V gene TRBV27 combines with J gene TRBJ1-1; 7 bases fit TRBD1. The CDR3 sequence is 13 residues long. The germline gives CDR1 MNHEY, CDR2 SMNVEV (reference sequence). The junction had 4 bases not matched to a gene; V was cut back by 5 bases and J by 4 bases. The CDR3 region is CASSTTGATEAFF. In DNA, the CDR3 is TGTGCCAGCAGTACCACAGGGGCCACTGAAGCTTTCTTT.

The V and J genes are TRBV19 and TRBJ1-2, with D unclear. Germline V CDR1 and CDR2: LNHDA, SQIVND (reference sequence). V was cut by 5 bases and J by 4 bases, with 14 bases left in between. CDR3 length: 14 residues. As DNA, the CDR3 is TGTGCCAGTAGTGGTGGCAGAGACTCCTATGGCTACACCTTC. It is translated as CASSGGRDSYGYTF.

The V call is TRBV28, the J call TRBJ2-7, with 10 bases lining up with TRBD1. Germline CDR1 is MDHEN and CDR2 is SYDVKM. This CDR3 has 14 amino acids. J was trimmed by 7 bases and V by 3 bases; bases with no gene match: 6. This CDR3 reads CASSFGTGVWEQYF. CDR3 bases: TGTGCCAGCAGTTTTGGGACAGGGGTCTGGGAGCAGTACTTC.

The chain employs TRBV6-6 and TRBJ1-4; possibly TRBD1 for D (6 bases). V was pared by 2 bases and J by 3 bases, with 7 bases between. This CDR3 has 14 residues. Looked up from germline, CDR1 is MNHNY and CDR2 is SVGAGI (reference sequence). CDR3 in DNA: TGTGCCAGCAGTTACAGGGGGTCTAATGAAAAACTGTTTTTT. Translation gives CASSYRGSNEKLFF.

The V and J genes are TRBV5-6 and TRBJ2-7, with TRBD1 as a possible D gene (5 bases). This CDR3 contains 13 residues. The V gene lost 4 bases and the J gene lost 3 bases, with 11 bases spanning the gap. Germline-derived CDR1 and CDR2 are SGHDT and YYEEEE. The CDR3 DNA is TGTGCCAGCAGCCCGGTAGGGGTCTACGAGCAGTACTTC. Protein product: CASSPVGVYEQYF.

This sequence joins TRBV4-2 and TRBJ2-5, with TRBD2 as a possible D gene (7 bases). V lost 1 base and J lost 3, with 12 bases in between. Germline lookup yields CDR1 LGHNA and CDR2 YNFKEQ. The CDR3 length is 15 residues. In DNA, the CDR3 is TGTGCCAGCAGCCAAGGGCGCGGGGGCGAAGAGACCCAGTACTTC. It is translated as CASSQGRGGEETQYF.

This clone was seen a single time. The chain recombines TRBV13 with TRBJ2-3; 7 positions match TRBD1. J gave up 7 bases and V 5 bases, and 9 bases lay outside the gene matches. The CDR3 contains 14 residues. Germline V CDR1 and CDR2: PRHDT, FYEKMQ (reference sequence). CDR3 loop: CASSPNPTGNTQYF. As DNA, the CDR3 is TGTGCCAGCAGCCCCAACCCGACAGGGAATACGCAGTATTTT. The full variable domain, completed using reference TRBV13 and TRBJ2-3, is AAGVIQSPRHLIKEKRETATLKCYPIPRHDTVYWYQQGPGQDPQFLISFYEKMQSDKGSIPDRFSAQQFSDYHSELNMSSLELGDSALYFCASSPNPTGNTQYFGPGTRLTVL.

The rearrangement joins TRBV29-1 to TRBJ1-3; D may be TRBD1 (6 bases). Between the trimmed V and J ends, which lost 4 bases and 3 bases, there was a span of 7 bases. The CDR3 totals 12 residues. CDR1 and CDR2 (germline): SQVTM, ANQGSEA. The CDR3 region is CSVGTVGNTIYF. The CDR3 DNA is TGCAGCGTTGGGACAGTTGGAAACACCATATATTTT.

The CDR3 sequence: CASSAYLSSYNSPLHF. The CDR3 DNA follows: TGTGCCAGCAGCGCCTACCTGAGCTCCTATAATTCACCCCTCCACTTT. The V and J genes are TRBV5-6 and TRBJ1-6; D unclear. CDR1 is SGHDT and CDR2 is YYEEEE in the germline V gene. V lost 4 bases and J lost 0, with 11 bases in between. The CDR3 is made up of 16 amino acids.

The chain employs TRBV25-1 and TRBJ1-3; 9 bases line up with TRBD1. V was pared by 6 bases and J by 1 base, with 1 base of the junction left unmatched. Germline V lookup: CDR1 MGHDK, CDR2 SYGVNS. This CDR3 spans 14 amino acids. Written as DNA, the CDR3 is TGTGCCAGCAGACAGGGGGCTTCTGGAAACACCATATATTTT. Amino acids: CASRQGASGNTIYF.

This chain joins TRBV7-2 and TRBJ2-3; 11 positions agree with TRBD2. The CDR3 has 16 residues. V was pared by 5 bases and J by 0 bases, with 4 bases of the junction left unmatched. The germline V gene encodes CDR1 SGHTA and CDR2 FQGNSA. The chain's CDR3 is CASSRGLAASTDTQYF. The CDR3 DNA sequence: TGTGCCAGCAGCAGGGGACTAGCGGCTAGCACAGATACGCAGTATTTT.

V and J are TRBV4-3 and TRBJ2-6, with TRBD2 matching over 9 bases. CDR3 size: 20 residues. Trimming cost V 4 bases and J 1 base; bases outside gene matches: 14. Germline V gene sequence: CDR1 LGHNA, CDR2 YSLEER. As DNA, the CDR3 is TGCGCCAGCAGCCCCAGTTTTCCGGGACTAGCCAGATCTGGGGCCAACGTCCTGACTTTC. Amino acid sequence: CASSPSFPGLARSGANVLTF.

V gene TRBV2 combines with J gene TRBJ2-7; 11 bases are a match to TRBD1. The CDR3 consists of 15 residues. Trimming took 6 bases from V and 3 from J; bases not matched to a gene: 7. The germline V gene encodes CDR1 SNHLY and CDR2 FYNNEI. Here the CDR3 reads CASREGTGGYYEQYF. In nucleotides, the CDR3 is TGTGCCAGCAGGGAGGGGACAGGGGGATACTACGAGCAGTACTTC.

The CDR3, as DNA: TGTGCCAGCAGACACAGGGGCCTTATTTCCTACGAGCAGTACTTC. Amino acids: CASRHRGLISYEQYF. The J gene is TRBJ2-7, the V gene TRBV7-3, with TRBD1 matching 7 bases. The CDR3 contains 15 residues. V dropped 6 bases and J dropped 1; count of bases not matched to a gene: 9. Germline values: CDR1 SGHTA, CDR2 FQGTGA.

This clone was picked up one time. Here the CDR3 DNA reads TGCGCCAGCAGCTTTGGAGGGACGGGGGGCTACGAGCAGTACTTC. Protein product: CASSFGGTGGYEQYF. V and J are TRBV5-1 and TRBJ2-7, with 7 bases matching TRBD2. CDR3 length: 15 amino acids. The V segment lost 2 bases and the J segment 3 bases; nucleotides outside the gene matches: 8. Germline-derived CDR1 and CDR2 are SGHRS and YFSETQ.